A single sample is the source of the 28 T cell receptor beta chains below, sequenced in a study of T cells in Graves' hyperthyroidism and ophthalmopathy. Amplified regions were TCR beta CDR3 sequences from RNA transcripts. Initially, a first-round RT-PCR of the TCR CDR3 employed the HTBI primer set. One entry per CDR3 protein, called by TCRdb with MiXCR from the multiplex PCR reads. There are hundreds of thousands of distinct CDR3 sequences in the sample; 16% occur only once, and about 17% lies in the top ten. Material: blood. All receptors derive from a young woman with Graves' hyperthyroidism.

In its sample, this clonotype was seen many times. The junction departs from germline at one end; a sequencing error may be responsible. The genes are TRBV5-1 and TRBJ2-5; no reliable D call. The CDR3 consists of 12 residues. The germline V gene has CDR1 SGHRS and CDR2 YFSETQ. This chain's CDR3 is CASSLGQETQYF. CDR3 nucleotides: TGTGCCAGCAGCTTAGGCCAGGAGACCCAGTACTTC.

This clonotype has a handful of counts. The germline gene is not matched at one end of the junction; a read error may be the cause. V is TRBV5-1 and J is TRBJ2-1; D is uncertain. This CDR3 comprises 13 residues. CDR1 is SGHRS and CDR2 is YFSETQ in the germline V gene. This CDR3 is CASSLTGYNEQLF. The CDR3 DNA sequence: TGCGCCAGCAGCTTGACTGGGTACAATGAGCAGCTCTTC.

The chain links TRBV28 to TRBJ2-5; D gene ambiguous. There are 16 residues in the CDR3. Looked up from germline, CDR1 is MDHEN and CDR2 is SYDVKM. V was cut by 5 bases and J by 5 bases, with 21 bases left in between. The CDR3 protein is CASSPSLDPSGETQYF. The CDR3 coding sequence is TGTGCCAGCAGTCCAAGCTTAGACCCCTCTGGGGAGACCCAGTACTTC.

As regards this clonotype: Sequence at one end of the junction differs from germline and may be a read error. The chain employs TRBV6-1 and TRBJ2-1; tentatively, D is TRBD1 or TRBD2 (5 bases each). Germline CDR1 is MNHNS and CDR2 is SASEGT. The CDR3 is 16 amino acids. CDR3 sequence (DNA): TGTGCTAGCAGTGAACCCGGGGCGCCGGGATCGAATGAGCAGTTCTTC. Encoded protein: CASSEPGAPGSNEQFF.

At least ten counts were recorded for this clonotype. J is TRBJ2-2 and V is TRBV7-3; D is unresolved. The germline CDR1 and CDR2 sequences are SGHTA and FQGTGA. With 5 bases removed from V and 6 bases from J, the gap between germline ends came to 7 bases. The CDR3 runs to 12 residues. CDR3 DNA sequence: TGTGCCAGCAGCCCTCGGGCCGGGGAGCTGTTTTTT. Amino acids: CASSPRAGELFF.

Only a few counts were recorded for this clonotype. The rearrangement uses TRBV12-3 or TRBV12-4 and TRBJ2-7; 9 nucleotides align to TRBD1. This CDR3 has 14 amino acids. V was clipped by 6 bases and J by 9 bases; unmatched bases: 12. The DNA for the CDR3 is TGTGCCAGCAGCTCAGGACAGGGGCCGACGCCGCAGTACTTC. It yields the protein CASSSGQGPTPQYF.

The genes are TRBV20-1 and TRBJ1-2, with D perhaps TRBD1 (5 bases). Germline CDR1 reads DFQATT; CDR2 reads SNEGSKA (reference sequence). The CDR3 runs 12 residues. V was pared by 4 bases and J by 13 bases, with 19 bases between. This CDR3 reads CSAMGTRETCTF. The CDR3 DNA reads TGCAGTGCTATGGGGACCCGAGAAACCTGCACCTTC.

Notes on this clonotype: A much larger clone lies one base from this, so it may be a read error. This chain connects TRBV19 to TRBJ1-1; TRBD1 agrees at 7 bases. The CDR3 totals 16 residues. Germline CDR1 reads LNHDA; CDR2 reads SQIVND (reference sequence). V was clipped by 8 bases and J by 3 bases; unmatched bases: 15. The CDR3 DNA is TGTGCCAGTGGGTCGGTGGGGGCAGGGGGACACACTGAAGCTTTCTTT. Amino acids: CASGSVGAGGHTEAFF.

This clonotype was picked up many times. The gene calls are TRBV20-1 and TRBJ1-5; a weak D match, TRBD1 (5 bases). V was trimmed by 5 bases and J by 4 bases, leaving 9 bases between them. The CDR3 is 12 amino acids. In germline, CDR1 is DFQATT, CDR2 SNEGSKA (reference sequence). The CDR3 region has the DNA TGCAGTGCTCGGGACGGGAATCAGCCCCAGCATTTT. Its protein product is CSARDGNQPQHF.

The rearrangement links TRBV7-9 to TRBJ2-5; 7 bases are shared with TRBD2. This CDR3 is built from 16 residues. The ends lost 4 bases at V and 0 bases at J; junction bases unmatched: 8. Germline CDR1 SEHNR, CDR2 FQNEAQ (reference sequence). CDR3: CASSSSPRGNQETQYF. The CDR3 coding sequence is TGTGCCAGCAGCTCCTCCCCGCGGGGGAACCAAGAGACCCAGTACTTC.

The gene calls are TRBV29-1 and TRBJ2-5; D is possibly TRBD1 (5 bases). This CDR3 contains 15 residues. Germline V gene sequence: CDR1 SQVTM, CDR2 ANQGSEA. Trimming removed 3 bases at V and 4 bases at J, with 18 bases between. The DNA for the CDR3 is TGCAGCGTTGACCAACAATCGACAGCTACAGAGACCCAGTACTTC. The encoded protein is CSVDQQSTATETQYF.

This clonotype was counted between two and nine times. The rearrangement joins TRBV4-3 to TRBJ2-6, with TRBD2 as a possible D gene (6 bases). The CDR3 is made up of 17 amino acids. Germline loops: CDR1 LGHNA, CDR2 YSLEER. The V gene lost 1 base and the J gene lost 0 bases, with 10 bases spanning the gap. CDR3 bases: TGCGCCAGCAGCCAAGCCCCGGGAGTCTCTGGGGCCAACGTCCTGACTTTC. This gives the protein CASSQAPGVSGANVLTF.

On this clonotype itself: A single base separates this from a much larger clone, so it may be a read error. The J gene is TRBJ2-7, the V gene TRBV4-2; no firm D call. The V gene lost 3 bases and the J gene lost 3 bases, with 9 bases spanning the gap. This CDR3 comprises 13 residues. Germline CDR1 reads LGHNA; CDR2 reads YNFKEQ. CDR3 DNA sequence: TGTGCCAGCAGCCAGGACCTATACTACGAGCAGTACTTC. It is translated as CASSQDLYYEQYF.

This clonotype occurred many times. The chain employs TRBV6-5 and TRBJ2-5, with D possibly called TRBD1 or TRBD2 (6 bases each). This CDR3 comprises 16 residues. Germline V gene data show CDR1 as MNHEY and CDR2 as SVGAGI. V shed 2 bases and J shed 5 bases, with 18 bases lying between them. CDR3 sequence reads: CASSYMEGLGGETQYF. Written as DNA, the CDR3 is TGTGCCAGCAGTTACATGGAGGGGTTAGGGGGTGAGACCCAGTACTTC.

V is TRBV15 and J is TRBJ1-5; D possibly corresponds to TRBD1 (5 bases). The CDR3 extends over 15 amino acids. Trimming shortened V by 5 bases and J by 1 base, and 12 bases separated the two germline ends. Germline V gives CDR1 LNHNV, CDR2 YYDKDF (reference sequence). The CDR3 DNA sequence: TGTGCCACCAGCCCCCGAGGGGACAGCAATCAGCCCCAGCATTTT. Protein product: CATSPRGDSNQPQHF.

The CDR3 spells CASSLNPNSDEQFF. The CDR3 coding sequence is TGTGCCAGCAGCTTAAATCCCAATAGTGATGAGCAGTTCTTC. The V and J genes are TRBV7-2 and TRBJ2-1, with no clear D. The ends were cut back, 2 bases at V and 8 bases at J, with 13 bases in the middle. The CDR3 totals 14 residues. CDR1 SGHTA and CDR2 FQGNSA come from the germline V gene.

This clonotype came up many times. The chain has TRBV7-8 and TRBJ1-1; TRBD1 might be the D (5 bases). Germline V lookup: CDR1 SGHVS, CDR2 FQNEAQ. V lost 1 base and J lost 7, with 19 bases in between. CDR3 length: 16 residues. The CDR3 sequence is CASSLVGAGRRGEAFF. In DNA, the CDR3 is TGTGCCAGCAGCTTAGTTGGGGCAGGGCGAAGAGGTGAAGCTTTCTTT. Full variable domain (remainder filled in from reference TRBV7-8 and TRBJ1-1): GAGVSQSPRYKVAKRGQDVALRCDPISGHVSLFWYQQALGQGPEFLTYFQNEAQLDKSGLPSDRFFAERPEGSVSTLKIQRTQQEDSAVYLCASSLVGAGRRGEAFFGQGTRLTVV.

This clonotype was seen a few times. This chain links TRBV27 with TRBJ2-1; 12 bases line up with TRBD1. Germline CDR1 MNHEY, CDR2 SMNVEV (reference sequence). J was trimmed by 5 bases and V by 2 bases; bases with no gene match: 4. The CDR3 consists of 16 residues. The CDR3 region is CASSLLGTGGNNEQFF. For the CDR3, the DNA is TGTGCCAGCAGTTTACTGGGGACAGGGGGCAACAATGAGCAGTTCTTC.

The rearrangement joins TRBV28 to TRBJ1-3; D not certain. V was cut by 9 bases and J by 0 bases, with 9 bases left in between. In germline, CDR1 is MDHEN, CDR2 SYDVKM. The CDR3 totals 13 residues. Written as DNA, the CDR3 is TGTGCCAGTACAAGGAACTCTGGAAACACCATATATTTT. As protein: CASTRNSGNTIYF.

The rearrangement uses TRBV7-9 and TRBJ2-1; TRBD2 matches 9 bases. CDR3 length equals 17 residues. Germline CDR1 SEHNR, CDR2 FQNEAQ (reference sequence). J was trimmed by 8 bases and V by 5 bases; bases with no gene match: 16. CDR3 DNA sequence: TGTGCCAGCAGCCCCATGATGGTAGCGGGAGTGTCCGATGAGCAGTTCTTC. This translates into CASSPMMVAGVSDEQFF.

The chain recombines TRBV6-1 with TRBJ1-2; TRBD1 matches 9 bases. Germline loops: CDR1 MNHNS, CDR2 SASEGT. V was clipped by 6 bases and J by 0 bases; unmatched bases: 5. This CDR3 spans 15 amino acids. The CDR3 protein is CASRTGQGANYGYTF. DNA for the CDR3: TGTGCCAGCAGAACGGGACAGGGTGCTAACTATGGCTACACCTTC.

Many counts were recorded for this clonotype. The chain carries TRBV3-1 and TRBJ2-5; D perhaps matches TRBD2 (6 bases). V dropped 0 bases and J dropped 6 bases, with 11 bases sitting between them. The germline CDR1 and CDR2 sequences are LGHDT and YNNKEL (reference sequence). The CDR3 loop spans 14 amino acids. The chain's CDR3 is CASSQEGGLKTQYF. The CDR3 bases are TGTGCCAGCAGCCAAGAGGGGGGACTGAAGACCCAGTACTTC.

This clonotype was recorded a few times. The chain carries TRBV29-1 and TRBJ1-3; the match to TRBD1 covers 7 bases. Germline V gene lookup returns CDR1 SQVTM and CDR2 ANQGSEA. V was clipped by 3 bases and J by 2 bases; unmatched bases: 10. This CDR3 region has 16 residues. The CDR3 is CSVDKGTDGPGNTIYF. DNA for the CDR3: TGCAGCGTTGACAAGGGGACAGACGGACCTGGAAACACCATATATTTT. Full variable domain (outside the CDR3, taken from reference TRBV29-1 and TRBJ1-3): SAVISQKPSRDICQRGTSLTIQCQVDSQVTMMFWYRQQPGQSLTLIATANQGSEATYESGFVIDKFPISRPNLTFSTLTVSNMSPEDSSIYLCSVDKGTDGPGNTIYFGEGSWLTVV.

In this sample, this clonotype turned up many times. The gene calls are TRBV12-3 or TRBV12-4 and TRBJ2-1; 10 bases line up with TRBD2. This CDR3 region has 18 residues. The J segment lost 0 bases and the V segment lost 2 bases, leaving 7 bases of the junction unmatched. CDR3 region: CASSLRLAGDLSYNEQFF. The CDR3 DNA reads as TGTGCCAGCAGTTTAAGGCTAGCGGGGGACCTCTCCTACAATGAGCAGTTCTTC.

This clonotype was observed many times. This rearrangement joins TRBV7-9 to TRBJ2-7; TRBD1 is a possible D gene (5 bases). Germline V gene sequence: CDR1 SEHNR, CDR2 FQNEAQ (reference sequence). V gave up 6 bases and J gave up 4 bases, with 10 bases separating them. CDR3 size: 12 residues. CDR3 sequence (DNA): TGTGCCAGCAGTTCCCAGGGTTACGAGCAGTACTTC. It yields the protein CASSSQGYEQYF.

For this clonotype: At one end the junction does not follow the germline gene, possibly because of a read error. The chain employs TRBV11-1 and TRBJ1-4; 7 nucleotides agree with TRBD1. Germline V gene data show CDR1 as SGHAT and CDR2 as FQDESV (reference sequence). The CDR3 length is 15 residues. The CDR3 DNA reads as TGCGCCAGCAGCCAAGCGGACAGGCTTAATGAAAAACTGTTTTTT. Protein: CASSQADRLNEKLFF.

The table lists this clonotype with a few counts. This CDR3 is missing its conserved last phenylalanine or tryptophan, likely due to a read error. The chain links TRBV2 to TRBJ2-7, with D uncertain. The CDR3 runs 15 residues. V dropped 4 bases and J dropped 2 bases, with 15 bases sitting between them. The V gene's germline CDR1 is SNHLY and CDR2 FYNNEI. DNA of the CDR3: TGTGCCAGCAGTGCGGCTACAAGCACGCCCTACGAGCAGTACCTC. Translation: CASSAATSTPYEQYL.

This clonotype was observed a few times. The rearrangement links TRBV28 to TRBJ2-3; D is possibly TRBD1 or TRBD2 (5 bases each). This CDR3 contains 15 residues. In germline, CDR1 is MDHEN, CDR2 SYDVKM. V dropped 5 bases and J dropped 8 bases, with 20 bases sitting between them. The CDR3 protein is CASSVLLRGRSTQYF. The CDR3 nucleotides read TGTGCCAGCAGTGTGTTGCTCCGGGGCCGTAGTACGCAGTATTTT.